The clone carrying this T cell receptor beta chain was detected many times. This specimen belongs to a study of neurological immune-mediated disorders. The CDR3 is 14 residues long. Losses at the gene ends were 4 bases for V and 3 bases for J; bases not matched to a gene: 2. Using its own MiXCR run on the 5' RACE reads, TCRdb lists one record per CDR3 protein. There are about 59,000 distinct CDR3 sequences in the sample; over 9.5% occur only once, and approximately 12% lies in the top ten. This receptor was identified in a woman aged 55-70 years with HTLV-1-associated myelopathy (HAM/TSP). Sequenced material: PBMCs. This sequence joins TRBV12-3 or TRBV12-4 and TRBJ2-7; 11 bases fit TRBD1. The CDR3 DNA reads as TGTGCCAGCAGTTGGACAGGGGGCATCTACGAGCAGTACTTC. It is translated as CASSWTGGIYEQYF.